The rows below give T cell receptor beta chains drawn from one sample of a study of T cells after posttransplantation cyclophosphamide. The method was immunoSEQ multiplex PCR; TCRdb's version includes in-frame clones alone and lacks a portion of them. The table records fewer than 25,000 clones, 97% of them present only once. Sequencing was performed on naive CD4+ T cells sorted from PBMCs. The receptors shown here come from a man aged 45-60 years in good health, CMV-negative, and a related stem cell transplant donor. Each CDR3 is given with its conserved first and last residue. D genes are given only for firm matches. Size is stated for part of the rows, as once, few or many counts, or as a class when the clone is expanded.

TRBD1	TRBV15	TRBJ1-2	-	TGTGCCACCGGACAGGGGTGGGGTTATGGCTACACCTTC	CATGQGWGYGYTF
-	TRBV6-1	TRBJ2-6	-	TGTGCCAGCAGCTCACAGTCTGGGGCCAACGTCCTGACTTTC	CASSSQSGANVLTF
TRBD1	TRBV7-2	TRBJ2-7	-	TGTGCCAGCAGCAGAGACCGGGACAGGGGATCATACGAGCAGTACTTC	CASSRDRDRGSYEQYF
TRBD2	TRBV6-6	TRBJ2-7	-	TGTGCCAGCAGTTCCCTCCCTAGCGGGGGGTACGAGCAGTACTTC	CASSSLPSGGYEQYF
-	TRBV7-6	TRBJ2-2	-	TGTGCCAGCAGCTTCAGGGGGGAGGCCGGGGAGCTGTTTTTT	CASSFRGEAGELFF
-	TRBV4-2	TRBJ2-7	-	TGTGCCAGCAGCCAAGTGCACGGACTGTCCTCCTACGAGCAGTACTTC	CASSQVHGLSSYEQYF
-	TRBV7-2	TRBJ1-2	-	TGTGCCAGCAGCTTAGATTCGTACTATGGCTACACCTTC	CASSLDSYYGYTF
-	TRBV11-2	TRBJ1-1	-	TGTGCCAGCAGGGATCCAGGGAACACTGAAGCTTTCTTT	CASRDPGNTEAFF
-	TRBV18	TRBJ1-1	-	TGTGCCAGCTCACCCTTCGACAGCCTCATGAACACTGAAGCTTTCTTT	CASSPFDSLMNTEAFF
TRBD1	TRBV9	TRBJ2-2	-	TGTGCCAGCAGCGTAGAGGGACAGGGTTTCGGGGAGCTGTTTTTT	CASSVEGQGFGELFF
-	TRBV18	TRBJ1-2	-	TGTGCCAGCTCACCGCAGGGGCCAGATGGCTACACCTTC	CASSPQGPDGYTF
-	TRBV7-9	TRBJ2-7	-	TGTGCCAGCAGCTTAGGGCAGTGGAGCGAGCAGTACTTC	CASSLGQWSEQYF
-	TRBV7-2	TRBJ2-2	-	TGTGCCAGCAGCTTAGTGGGGGGGCGGGGAACCGGGGAGCTGTTTTTT	CASSLVGGRGTGELFF
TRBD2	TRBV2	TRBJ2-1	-	TGTGCCAGCAGAGGAGCGGGGAGTCTACCACAGTTCTTC	CASRGAGSLPQFF
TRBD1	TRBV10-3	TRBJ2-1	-	TGTGCCATCAGCGGTCGACAGGGAAGGGATGAGCAGTTCTTC	CAISGRQGRDEQFF
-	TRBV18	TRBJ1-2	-	TGTGCCAGCTCACCCGATGAAGGGGCACCCGGAGGCTACACCTTC	CASSPDEGAPGGYTF
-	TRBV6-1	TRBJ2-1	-	TGTGCCAGCAGTGAACGGCGGGCGTGGAATGAGCAGTTCTTC	CASSERRAWNEQFF
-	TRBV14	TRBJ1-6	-	TGTGCCAGCAGCCCGACAGGTTCCTATAATTCACCCCTCCACTTT	CASSPTGSYNSPLHF
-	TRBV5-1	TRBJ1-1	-	TGCGCCAGCAGCTTGGGGACAGCGGCGACGGAAGCTTTCTTT	CASSLGTAATEAFF
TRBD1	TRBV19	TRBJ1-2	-	TGTGCCAGCCTCCGGGACAGCACTAACTATGGCTACACCTTC	CASLRDSTNYGYTF
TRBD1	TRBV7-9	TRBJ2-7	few	TGTGCCAGCAGCTCCTACAGGGGCGGAGGCGAGCAGTACTTC	CASSSYRGGGEQYF
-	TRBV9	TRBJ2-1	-	TGTGCCAGCAGCGTAGACAGACATTACAATGAGCAGTTCTTC	CASSVDRHYNEQFF
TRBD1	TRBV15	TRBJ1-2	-	TGTGCCACCAGCAGGGGTAGGGACAGGGACACTTATGGCTACACCTTC	CATSRGRDRDTYGYTF
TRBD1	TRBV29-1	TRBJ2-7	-	TGCAGCGTTGAACCCTGGACAGGGTGGAACGAGCAGTACTTC	CSVEPWTGWNEQYF
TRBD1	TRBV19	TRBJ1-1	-	TGTGCCAGTAGCTTTGACAGGGATACTGAAGCTTTCTTT	CASSFDRDTEAFF
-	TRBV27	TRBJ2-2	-	TGTGCCAGCAGTTTAAACAGCGGAGGAACCGGGGAGCTGTTTTTT	CASSLNSGGTGELFF
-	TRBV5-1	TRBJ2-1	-	TGCGCCAGCAGCTTGGATGGGGGGATAAGCAATGAGCAGTTCTTC	CASSLDGGISNEQFF
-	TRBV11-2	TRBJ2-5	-	TGTGCCAGCAGCTTAGCAGGGGCGATTGAGACCCAGTACTTC	CASSLAGAIETQYF
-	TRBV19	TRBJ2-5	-	TGTGCCAGTAGTAGGGACTTCCAAGAGACCCAGTACTTC	CASSRDFQETQYF
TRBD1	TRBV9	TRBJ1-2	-	TGTGCCAGCAGCGTAGGGGACAGGGCGGGGTATGGCTACACCTTC	CASSVGDRAGYGYTF
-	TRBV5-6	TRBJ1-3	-	TGTGCCAGCAGCTTGGCACAGCCTGGAAACACCATATATTTT	CASSLAQPGNTIYF
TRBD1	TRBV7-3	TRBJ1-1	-	TGTGCCAGCAGCCCAGGGACAGGGCGCACTGAAGCTTTCTTT	CASSPGTGRTEAFF
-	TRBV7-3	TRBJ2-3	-	TGTGCCAGCAGCCCCCCCAGGGCCGCTAGCACAGATACGCAGTATTTT	CASSPPRAASTDTQYF
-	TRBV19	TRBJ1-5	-	TGTGCCAGTAGATACAGGGCCAGCAATCAGCCCCAGCATTTT	CASRYRASNQPQHF
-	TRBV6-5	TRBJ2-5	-	TGTGCCAGCGCCCCAAGCAGGCGACAAGAGACCCAGTACTTC	CASAPSRRQETQYF
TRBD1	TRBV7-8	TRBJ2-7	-	TGTGCCAGCAGCTTAGCAGTTAGCAGGGGGCCCCACGAGCAGTACTTC	CASSLAVSRGPHEQYF
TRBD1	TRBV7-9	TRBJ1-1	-	TGTGCCAGCAGAGAGCTGGACAGGATGAACACTGAAGCTTTCTTT	CASRELDRMNTEAFF
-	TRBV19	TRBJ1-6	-	TGTGCCAGTAGTATGGGGGCGGATTCACCCCTCCACTTT	CASSMGADSPLHF
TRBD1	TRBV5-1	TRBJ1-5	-	TGCGCCAGCAGCTCGACCGGACAGGAAGGCCAGCCCCAGCATTTT	CASSSTGQEGQPQHF
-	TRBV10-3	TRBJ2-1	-	TGTGCCATCAGTGAGTCCCGACTAGGTGGACAGTTCTTC	CAISESRLGGQFF
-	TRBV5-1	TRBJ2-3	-	TGCGCCAGCAGCCTCGGATGGGTCGGGGAAGATACGCAGTATTTT	CASSLGWVGEDTQYF
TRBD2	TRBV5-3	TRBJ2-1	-	TGTGCCAGAGACCACCCGGGACAGGGAGACCCACTGACTAGCGGGAGCTCTCAGTTCTTC	CARDHPGQGDPLTSGSSQFF
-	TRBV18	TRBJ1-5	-	TGTGCCAGCTCACCACCGGGTCAGCGCGGGTGGCCCCAGCATTTT	CASSPPGQRGWPQHF
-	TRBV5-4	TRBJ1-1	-	TGTGCCAGCAGCGCGGCCGGGATGAACACTGAAGCTTTCTTT	CASSAAGMNTEAFF
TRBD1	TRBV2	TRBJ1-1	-	TGTGCCAGCAGAGACAGGGAATTGAACACTGAAGCTTTCTTT	CASRDRELNTEAFF
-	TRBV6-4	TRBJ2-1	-	TGTGCCAGCAGTGCGGGGAAGGAGCAGTTCTTC	CASSAGKEQFF
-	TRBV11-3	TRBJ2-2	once	TGTGCCAGCAGCTTCTCCGGGACTAACACCGGGGAGCTGTTTTTT	CASSFSGTNTGELFF
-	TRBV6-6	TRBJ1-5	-	TGTGCCAGCAGGATGCGGGGGAACAATCAGCCCCAGCATTTT	CASRMRGNNQPQHF
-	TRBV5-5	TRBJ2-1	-	TGTGCCAGCAGCTTGTTAGAAGACTCCTACAATGAGCAGTTCTTC	CASSLLEDSYNEQFF
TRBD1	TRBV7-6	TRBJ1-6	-	TGTGCCAGCAGCTTAGTGGTCAGGGGGAATTCACCCCTCCACTTT	CASSLVVRGNSPLHF
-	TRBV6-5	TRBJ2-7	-	TGTGCCAGCAGAACTTCCTTGGGGCTCCCCGAGCAGTACTTC	CASRTSLGLPEQYF
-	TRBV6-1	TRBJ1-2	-	TGTGCCAGCACTTCAAGGGGGACGTGGGAGGGCTACACCTTC	CASTSRGTWEGYTF
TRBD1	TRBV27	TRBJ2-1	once	TGTGCCAGCAGTACAAACAGGGGTGGGTTCTACAATGAGCAGTTCTTC	CASSTNRGGFYNEQFF
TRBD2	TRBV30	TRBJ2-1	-	TGTGCCTGGAGTGCTAGCGGGACCGTAAATGAGCAGTTCTTC	CAWSASGTVNEQFF
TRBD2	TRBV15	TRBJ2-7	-	TGTGCCACCAGTAGACTAGCGGGGGACTACGAGCAGTACTTC	CATSRLAGDYEQYF
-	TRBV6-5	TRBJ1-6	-	TGTGCCAGCAGTTACTGGACAGCGAGCAATTCACCCCTCCACTTT	CASSYWTASNSPLHF
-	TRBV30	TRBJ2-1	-	TGTGCCGCCAACGGGGCCTTCAGGGGTAATGAGCAGTTCTTC	CAANGAFRGNEQFF
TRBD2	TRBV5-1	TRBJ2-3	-	TGCGCCAGCAGCTTCGTCCTAGCGGGGGGGGCTAGCACAGATACGCAGTATTTT	CASSFVLAGGASTDTQYF
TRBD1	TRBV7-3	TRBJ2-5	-	TGTGCCAGCAGCTTAATAGGGACAGTAGAGACCCAGTACTTC	CASSLIGTVETQYF